Detailed here is one T cell receptor beta chain. TCRdb's table, derived via immunoSEQ multiplex PCR, lists solely in-frame clones and lacks some. The sample shows about 180,000 clones, 83% of them seen only once. Germline lookup yields CDR1 LNHNV and CDR2 YYDKDF (reference sequence). The CDR3 contains 15 residues. With 3 bases clipped from V and 6 bases from J, the junction kept 5 bases outside the gene matches. These data originate in a study of blood T cell repertoires in COVID-19. The wider study: The samples span acute and convalescent COVID-19 from the United States, Italy and Spain.

Followed over time, Seattle patients had been enrolled while infection was active. The sequenced sample was peripheral blood. The TCR sequence derives from a woman in her 70s with COVID-19, enrolled during active disease. The rearrangement links TRBV15 to TRBJ2-1, with TRBD2 matching over 10 bases. CDR3 nucleotide sequence: TGTGCCACCAGCAGCCTAGCGGGAGCTCGCAATGAGCAGTTCTTC. Residues: CATSSLAGARNEQFF. Complete variable domain (other parts from reference TRBV15 and TRBJ2-1): DAMVIQNPRYQVTQFGKPVTLSCSQTLNHNVMYWYQQKSSQAPKLLFHYYDKDFNNEADTPDNFQSRRPNTSFCFLDIRSPGLGDTAMYLCATSSLAGARNEQFFGPGTRLTVL.